This T cell receptor beta chain was identified in a study of blood T cell repertoires in COVID-19. Study summary: Collection of acute and convalescent COVID-19 samples took place in the United States, Italy and Spain. In each case, the material was cDNA or gDNA derived from T cells, B-cell-depleted T cells, or PBMCs.

As handled by the study authors: Estimation of nucleated cell counts was performed using reference gene primer amplification. Sequenced by immunoSEQ multiplex PCR; TCRdb stores in-frame clones only, minus some. V, J and clone size reflect that table, while D and trimming were determined from the DNA. The sample consists of about 300,000 clones, around nine tenths of them appearing once. V was clipped by 4 bases and J by 4 bases; unmatched bases: 15. This CDR3 spans 18 amino acids. From germline, CDR1 is SEHNR and CDR2 FQNEAQ (reference sequence). The chain links TRBV7-9 to TRBJ2-3, with 9 bases identical to TRBD1. The receptor was isolated from a man aged 70 or older with acute or convalescent COVID-19. The specimen sequenced was peripheral blood. CDR3 in DNA: TGTGCCAGCAGCTCCTATACAGGGGGCGGGGTTGGAGCAGATACGCAGTATTTT. This sequence encodes CASSSYTGGGVGADTQYF.